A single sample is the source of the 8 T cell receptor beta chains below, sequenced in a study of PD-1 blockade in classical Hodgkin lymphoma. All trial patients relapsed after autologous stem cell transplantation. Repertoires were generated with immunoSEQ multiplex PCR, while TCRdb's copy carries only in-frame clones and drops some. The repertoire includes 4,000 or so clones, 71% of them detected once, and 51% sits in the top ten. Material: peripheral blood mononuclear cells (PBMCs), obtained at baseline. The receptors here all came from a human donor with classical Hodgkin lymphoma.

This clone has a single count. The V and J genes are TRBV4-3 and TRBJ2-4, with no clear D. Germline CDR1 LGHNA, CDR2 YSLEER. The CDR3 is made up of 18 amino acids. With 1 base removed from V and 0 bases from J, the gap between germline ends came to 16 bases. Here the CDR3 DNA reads TGCGCCAGCAGCCAAGTGTCTGTAACTACCATAGCCAAAAACATTCAGTACTTC. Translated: CASSQVSVTTIAKNIQYF.

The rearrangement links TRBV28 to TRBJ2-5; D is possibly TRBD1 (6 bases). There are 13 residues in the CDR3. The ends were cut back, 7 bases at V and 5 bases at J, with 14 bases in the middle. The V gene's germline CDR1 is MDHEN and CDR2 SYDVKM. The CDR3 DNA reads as TGTGCCAGCACCTCAGGGGTGGGGGAGACCCAGTACTTC. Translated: CASTSGVGETQYF.

CDR3 sequence reads: CASSRAPGLAGRETQYF. In nucleotides, the CDR3 is TGTGCCAGCAGCCGAGCGCCGGGACTAGCGGGACGGGAGACCCAGTACTTC. This chain connects TRBV7-8 to TRBJ2-5, with 13 bases matching TRBD2. The V gene's germline CDR1 is SGHVS and CDR2 FQNEAQ. J gave up 5 bases and V 5 bases, and 11 bases lay outside the gene matches. The CDR3 has 17 residues.

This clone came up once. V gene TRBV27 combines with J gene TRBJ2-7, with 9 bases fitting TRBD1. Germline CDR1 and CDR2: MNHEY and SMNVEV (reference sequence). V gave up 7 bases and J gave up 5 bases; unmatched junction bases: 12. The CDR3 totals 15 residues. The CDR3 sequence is CASIPGTGRPHEQYF. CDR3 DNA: TGTGCCAGCATCCCGGGGACAGGGCGGCCCCACGAGCAGTACTTC.

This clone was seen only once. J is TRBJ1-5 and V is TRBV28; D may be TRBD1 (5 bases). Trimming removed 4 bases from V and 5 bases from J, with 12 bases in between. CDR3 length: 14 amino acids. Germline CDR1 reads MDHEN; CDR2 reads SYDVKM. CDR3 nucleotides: TGTGCCAGCAGTTACCCTGACAGATATCAGCCCCAGCATTTT. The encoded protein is CASSYPDRYQPQHF.

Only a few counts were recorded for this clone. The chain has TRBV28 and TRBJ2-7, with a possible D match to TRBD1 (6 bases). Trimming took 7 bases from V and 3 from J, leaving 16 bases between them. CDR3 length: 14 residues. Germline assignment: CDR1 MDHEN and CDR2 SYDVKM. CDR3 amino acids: CASTLMGANYEQYF. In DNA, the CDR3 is TGTGCCAGCACGTTAATGGGGGCCAACTACGAGCAGTACTTC.

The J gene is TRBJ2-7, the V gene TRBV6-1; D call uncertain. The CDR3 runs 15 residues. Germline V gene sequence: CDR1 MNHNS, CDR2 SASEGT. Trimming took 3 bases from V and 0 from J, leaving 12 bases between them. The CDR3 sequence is CASSDDWGLSYEQYF. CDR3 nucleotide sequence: TGTGCCAGCAGTGACGATTGGGGTCTCTCCTACGAGCAGTACTTC.

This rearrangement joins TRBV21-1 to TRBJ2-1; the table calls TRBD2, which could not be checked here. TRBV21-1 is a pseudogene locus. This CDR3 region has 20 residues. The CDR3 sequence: CASSKGLGLAGVFLYNEQFF. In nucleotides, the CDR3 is TGTGCCAGCAGCAAAGGCCTCGGGCTAGCGGGAGTTTTCCTATACAATGAGCAGTTCTTC.